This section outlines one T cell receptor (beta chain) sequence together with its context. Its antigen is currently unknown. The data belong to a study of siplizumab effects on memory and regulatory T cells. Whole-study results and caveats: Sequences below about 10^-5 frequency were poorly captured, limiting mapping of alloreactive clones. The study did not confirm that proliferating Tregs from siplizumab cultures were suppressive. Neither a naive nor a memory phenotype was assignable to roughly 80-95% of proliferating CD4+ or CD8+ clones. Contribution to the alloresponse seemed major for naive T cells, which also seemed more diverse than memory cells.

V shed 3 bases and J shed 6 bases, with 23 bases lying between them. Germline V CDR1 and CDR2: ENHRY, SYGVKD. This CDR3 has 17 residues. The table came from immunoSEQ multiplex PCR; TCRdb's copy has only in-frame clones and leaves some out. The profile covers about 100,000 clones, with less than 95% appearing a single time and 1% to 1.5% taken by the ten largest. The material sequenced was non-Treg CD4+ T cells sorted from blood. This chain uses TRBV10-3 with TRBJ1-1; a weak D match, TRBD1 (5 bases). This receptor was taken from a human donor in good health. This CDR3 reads CAISEQAPRLPNAEAFF. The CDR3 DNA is TGTGCCATCAGTGAACAGGCCCCCAGGTTACCTAACGCTGAAGCTTTCTTT.